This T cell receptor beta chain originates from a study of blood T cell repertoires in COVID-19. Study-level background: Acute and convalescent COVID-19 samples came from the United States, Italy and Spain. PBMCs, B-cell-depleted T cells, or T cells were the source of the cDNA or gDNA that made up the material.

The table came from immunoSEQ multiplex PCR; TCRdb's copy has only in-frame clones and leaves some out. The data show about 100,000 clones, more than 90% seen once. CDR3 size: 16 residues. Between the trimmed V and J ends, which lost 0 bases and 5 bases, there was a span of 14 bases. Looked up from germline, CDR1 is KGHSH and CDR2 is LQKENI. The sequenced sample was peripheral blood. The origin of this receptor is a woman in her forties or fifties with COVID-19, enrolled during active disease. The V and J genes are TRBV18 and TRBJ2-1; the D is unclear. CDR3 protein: CASSPPTLKINNEQFF. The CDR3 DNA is TGTGCCAGCTCACCACCCACTTTGAAAATAAACAATGAGCAGTTCTTC.